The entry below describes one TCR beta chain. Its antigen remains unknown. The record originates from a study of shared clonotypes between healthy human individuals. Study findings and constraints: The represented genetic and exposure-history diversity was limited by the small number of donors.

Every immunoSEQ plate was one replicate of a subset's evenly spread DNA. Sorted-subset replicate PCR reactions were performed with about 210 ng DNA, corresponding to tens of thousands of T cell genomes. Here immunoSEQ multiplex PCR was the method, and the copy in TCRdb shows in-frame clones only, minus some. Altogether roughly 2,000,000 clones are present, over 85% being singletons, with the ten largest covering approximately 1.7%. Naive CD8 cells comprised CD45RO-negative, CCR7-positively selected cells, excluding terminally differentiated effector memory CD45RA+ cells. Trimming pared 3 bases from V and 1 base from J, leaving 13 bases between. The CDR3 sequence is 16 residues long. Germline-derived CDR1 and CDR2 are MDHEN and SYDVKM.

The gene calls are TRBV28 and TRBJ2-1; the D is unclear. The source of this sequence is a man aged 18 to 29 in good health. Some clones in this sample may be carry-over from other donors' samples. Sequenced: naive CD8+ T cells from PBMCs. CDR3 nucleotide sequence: TGTGCCAGCAGTTTGGAGATCCGCGGATCCTACAATGAGCAGTTCTTC. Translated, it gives CASSLEIRGSYNEQFF.